This T cell receptor beta chain was sequenced during a study of T cells in Graves' hyperthyroidism and ophthalmopathy. Together with thyroid ultrasound, orbital computed tomography, serum thyroxine and TRAb, clinical symptoms were used for diagnoses. Using RNA transcripts as the source, TCR beta CDR3 regions were amplified. Initially, a first-round RT-PCR of the TCR CDR3 employed the HTBI primer set. TCRdb fed the multiplex PCR reads into MiXCR, producing one record per CDR3 protein. The table has about 550,000 distinct CDR3 sequences, around 20% seen once; the top ten hold about 25%. This clonotype showed up many times. Its antigen remains unknown. Notes on the study in general: In the blood, most expanded thyroid clonotypes above 0.001 appeared as well. Ophthalmopathy was told apart from stable hyperthyroidism by a 13 V-J model.

CDR3 length: 15 amino acids. Trimming took 7 bases from V and 3 from J, leaving 19 bases between them. CDR1 MDHEN and CDR2 SYDVKM come from the germline V gene. The sequence came from a man aged 18-30 years with Graves' hyperthyroidism. Input material: blood. V is TRBV28 and J is TRBJ2-7; TRBD1 is a possible D gene (7 bases). The CDR3: CASTSRWQGGYEQYF. As DNA, the CDR3 is TGTGCCAGCACCTCTCGTTGGCAGGGGGGCTACGAGCAGTACTTC.